The T cell receptor beta chain under discussion was sequenced for a study of T-cell memory formation after mild COVID-19. 5'RACE with constant-segment primers built TCRalpha and TCRbeta cDNA libraries with UMIs. MiXCR, run by TCRdb on the 5' RACE reads, gives a single entry per CDR3 protein. Counted here are fewer than 250,000 distinct CDR3 sequences, 27% occurring once; the ten biggest clones make up approximately 10%. J gave up 3 bases and V 1 base, and 6 bases lay outside the gene matches. The CDR3 contains 16 residues. CDR1 is SGHVS and CDR2 is FNYEAQ in the germline V gene. This clonotype was counted a few times.

The TCR comes from an adult woman who had mild COVID-19 (a few samples of this study predate the infection). Cell type and time point are not known. This chain connects TRBV7-6 to TRBJ2-5, with TRBD2 identical over 9 bases. Sequenced sample: PBMCs or a T cell subset sorted from them (not recorded which). In DNA form, the CDR3 reads TGTGCCAGCAGCTTAGTGGCTAGCGGGGTAAAAGAGACCCAGTACTTC. Protein sequence: CASSLVASGVKETQYF. Drawing the rest from reference TRBV7-6 and TRBJ2-5, the complete variable domain is GAGVSQSPRYKVTKRGQDVALRCDPISGHVSLYWYRQALGQGPEFLTYFNYEAQQDKSGLPNDRFSAERPEGSISTLTIQRTEQRDSAMYRCASSLVASGVKETQYFGPGTRLLVL.